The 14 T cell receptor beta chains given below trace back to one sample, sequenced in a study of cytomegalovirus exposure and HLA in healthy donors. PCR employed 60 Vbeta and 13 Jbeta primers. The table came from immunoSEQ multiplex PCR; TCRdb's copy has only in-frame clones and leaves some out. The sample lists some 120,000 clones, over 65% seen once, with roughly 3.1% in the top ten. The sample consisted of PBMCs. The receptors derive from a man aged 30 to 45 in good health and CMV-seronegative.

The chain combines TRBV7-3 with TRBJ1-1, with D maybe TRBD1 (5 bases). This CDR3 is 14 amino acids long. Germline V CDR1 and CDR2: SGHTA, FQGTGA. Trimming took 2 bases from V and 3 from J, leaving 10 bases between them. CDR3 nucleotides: TGTGCCAGCAGCTTAGGGACTTCGGACACTGAAGCTTTCTTT. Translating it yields CASSLGTSDTEAFF.

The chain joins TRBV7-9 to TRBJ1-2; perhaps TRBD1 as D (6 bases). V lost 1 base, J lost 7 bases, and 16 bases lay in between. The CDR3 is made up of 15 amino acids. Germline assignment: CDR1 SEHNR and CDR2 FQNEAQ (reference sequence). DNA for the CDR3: TGTGCCAGCAGCTTAGGCTCAGGGGATGGATCTGGCTACACCTTC. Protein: CASSLGSGDGSGYTF.

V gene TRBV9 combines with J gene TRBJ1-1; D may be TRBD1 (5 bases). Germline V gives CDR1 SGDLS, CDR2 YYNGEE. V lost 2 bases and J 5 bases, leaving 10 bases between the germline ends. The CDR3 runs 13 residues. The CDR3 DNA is TGTGCCAGCAGCGTCTCAGGGTTAACTGAAGCTTTCTTT. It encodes CASSVSGLTEAFF. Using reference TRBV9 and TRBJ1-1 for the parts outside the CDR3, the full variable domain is DSGVTQTPKHLITATGQRVTLRCSPRSGDLSVYWYQQSLDQGLQFLIQYYNGEERAKGNILERFSAQQFPDLHSELNLSSLELGDSALYFCASSVSGLTEAFFGQGTRLTVV.

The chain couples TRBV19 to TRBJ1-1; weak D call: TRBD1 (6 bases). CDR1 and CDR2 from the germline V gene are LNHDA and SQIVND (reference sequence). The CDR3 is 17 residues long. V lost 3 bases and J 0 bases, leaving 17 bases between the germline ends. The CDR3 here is CASSIPVTRQVNTEAFF. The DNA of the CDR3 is TGTGCCAGTAGTATCCCCGTTACTCGACAGGTGAACACTGAAGCTTTCTTT.

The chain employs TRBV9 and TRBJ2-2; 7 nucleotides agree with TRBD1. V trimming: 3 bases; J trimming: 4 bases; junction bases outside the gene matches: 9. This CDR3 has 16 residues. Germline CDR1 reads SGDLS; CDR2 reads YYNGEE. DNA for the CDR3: TGTGCCAGCAGCGATAGAGGGCAGGGGGTCACCGGGGAGCTGTTTTTT. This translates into CASSDRGQGVTGELFF.

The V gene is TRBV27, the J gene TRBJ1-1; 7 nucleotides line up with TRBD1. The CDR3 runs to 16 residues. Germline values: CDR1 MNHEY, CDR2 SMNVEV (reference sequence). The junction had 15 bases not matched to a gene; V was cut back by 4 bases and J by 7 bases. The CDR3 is CASSSPGQRSWVEAFF. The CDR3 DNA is TGTGCCAGCAGTTCGCCGGGACAGCGGTCGTGGGTTGAAGCTTTCTTT.

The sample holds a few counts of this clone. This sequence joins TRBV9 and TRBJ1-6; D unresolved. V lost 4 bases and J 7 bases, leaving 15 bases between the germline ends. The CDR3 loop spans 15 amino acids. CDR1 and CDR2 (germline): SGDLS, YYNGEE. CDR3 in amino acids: CASSPGRAGNSPLHF. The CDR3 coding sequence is TGTGCCAGCAGCCCCGGGAGGGCGGGGAATTCACCCCTCCACTTT.

This CDR3 reads CASSPWVGAGNQPQHF. The CDR3 DNA sequence: TGTGCCAGCAGTCCCTGGGTAGGGGCTGGCAATCAGCCCCAGCATTTT. This chain joins TRBV28 and TRBJ1-5; D perhaps matches TRBD1 (5 bases). Germline assignment: CDR1 MDHEN and CDR2 SYDVKM. V lost 5 bases, J lost 2 bases, and 16 bases lay in between. The CDR3 totals 16 residues.

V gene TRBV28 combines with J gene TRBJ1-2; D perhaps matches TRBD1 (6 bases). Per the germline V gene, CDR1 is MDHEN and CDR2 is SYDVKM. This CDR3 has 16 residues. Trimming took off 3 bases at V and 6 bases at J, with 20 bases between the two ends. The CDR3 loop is CASSLELQGLGHGYTF. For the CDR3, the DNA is TGTGCCAGCAGTTTGGAGCTTCAGGGGTTAGGCCATGGCTACACCTTC.

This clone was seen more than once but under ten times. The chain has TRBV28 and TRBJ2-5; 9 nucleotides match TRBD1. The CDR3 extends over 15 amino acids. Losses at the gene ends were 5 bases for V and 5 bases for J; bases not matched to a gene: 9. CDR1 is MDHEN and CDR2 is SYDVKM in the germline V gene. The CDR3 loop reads CASSTTGGMFETQYF. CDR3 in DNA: TGTGCCAGCAGTACGACAGGGGGAATGTTTGAGACCCAGTACTTC.

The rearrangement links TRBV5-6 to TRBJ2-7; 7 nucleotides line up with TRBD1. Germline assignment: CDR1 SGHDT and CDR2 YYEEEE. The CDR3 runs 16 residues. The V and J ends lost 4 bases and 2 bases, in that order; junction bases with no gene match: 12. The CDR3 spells CASSPEGQRVAYEQYF. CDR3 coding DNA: TGTGCCAGCAGCCCAGAGGGACAGAGGGTAGCCTACGAGCAGTACTTC.

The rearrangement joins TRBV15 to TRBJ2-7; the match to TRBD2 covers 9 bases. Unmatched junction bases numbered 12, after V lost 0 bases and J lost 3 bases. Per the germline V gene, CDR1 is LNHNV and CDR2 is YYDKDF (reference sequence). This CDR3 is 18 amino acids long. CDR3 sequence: CATSREGTLNSGGYEQYF. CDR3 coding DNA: TGTGCCACCAGCAGAGAGGGGACTTTAAATAGCGGGGGCTACGAGCAGTACTTC.

The CDR3 protein is CSGAGGGGELFF. The CDR3 region has the DNA TGCAGCGGCGCAGGGGGCGGCGGGGAGCTGTTTTTT. The J gene is TRBJ2-2, the V gene TRBV29-1; 8 bases are shared with TRBD1. Per the germline V gene, CDR1 is SQVTM and CDR2 is ANQGSEA. Trimming removed 7 bases from V and 7 bases from J; junction bases left unmatched: 5. This CDR3 contains 12 residues.

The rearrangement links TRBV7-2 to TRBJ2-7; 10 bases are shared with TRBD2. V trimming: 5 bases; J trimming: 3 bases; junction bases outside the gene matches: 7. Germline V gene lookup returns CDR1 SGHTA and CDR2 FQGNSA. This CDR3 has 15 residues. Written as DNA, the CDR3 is TGTGCCAGCAGCGCGCTCGTAGCGGGGGGCTACGAGCAGTACTTC. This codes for CASSALVAGGYEQYF.